This T cell receptor (beta chain) was captured in a study of blood T cell repertoires in COVID-19. As handled by the study authors: Using reference gene primer amplification, nucleated cell counts were estimated. The data were produced by immunoSEQ multiplex PCR, yet TCRdb's version contains in-frame clones alone and is incomplete. D and trimming were read from the DNA, whereas the V and J calls and clone size are those reported in that table. This table holds 150,000 to 200,000 clones, approximately 86% found once. The clonotype was recovered from a man in his forties with active or convalescent COVID-19. Sample: peripheral blood.

The CDR3 loop reads CASSSGTASGANVLTF. CDR3 bases: TGTGCCAGCAGCTCCGGGACAGCTTCTGGGGCCAACGTCCTGACTTTC. J is TRBJ2-6 and V is TRBV5-6; 7 bases agree with TRBD1. The germline V gene has CDR1 SGHDT and CDR2 YYEEEE. This CDR3 spans 16 amino acids. The V gene end was trimmed by 3 bases and the J gene end by 1 base; junction bases not matched to a gene: 4.